These T cell receptor beta chains were read from a single sample in a study of OX40 agonist ivuxolimab in advanced cancers. TCRdb's table, derived via immunoSEQ multiplex PCR, lists solely in-frame clones and lacks some. Counted here are roughly 80,000 clones, roughly 84% occurring once; the ten biggest clones make up roughly 0.33%. The sequencing used CD4+ or CD8+ T cells sorted from blood, collected in a trial of the OX40 agonist ivuxolimab. The receptors derive from an adult with an advanced solid tumor such as melanoma, head and neck, liver or kidney cancer. The CDR3 runs from the conserved cysteine through the conserved F or W. A D gene is named only where the DNA matches it firmly. Rows give clone size only sometimes, using once, few, many, or a class for an expanded clone.

v_gene	abundance	d_gene	j_gene	CDR3nt	CDR3aa
TRBV7-9	few	NA	TRBJ2-1	TGTGCCAGCAGCTTCAGCGACTACAATGAGCAGTTCTTC	CASSFSDYNEQFF
TRBV6-1	NA	TRBD1	TRBJ2-2	TGTGCCAGCAGAGAGACAGGGATTGGGACCGGGGAGCTGTTTTTT	CASRETGIGTGELFF
TRBV11-2	NA	TRBD1	TRBJ1-4	TGTGCCAGCAGCTTAGGCCTTAGTCCAGGGGGAGGTGAAAAACTGTTTTTT	CASSLGLSPGGGEKLFF
TRBV5-4	NA	NA	TRBJ2-5	TGTGCCAGCAGCTCCACCAGACGGGTGGAGACCCAGTACTTC	CASSSTRRVETQYF
TRBV28	NA	TRBD1	TRBJ1-2	TGTGCCAGCAGCCCGGAGGGACAGGGGGTTTCATTTCGTGGCTACACCTTC	CASSPEGQGVSFRGYTF
TRBV6-1	NA	TRBD1	TRBJ2-6	TGTGCCAGCAGACAGGACAGGGCTGGGGCCAACGTCCTGACTTTC	CASRQDRAGANVLTF
TRBV6-5	NA	NA	TRBJ2-5	TGTGCCAGCAGTTACACCGAGACCCAGTACTTC	CASSYTETQYF
TRBV7-9	NA	TRBD1	TRBJ2-2	TGTGCCAGCAGCTTATTAGGTGTCGGACAGGGTGATTACACCGGGGAGCTGTTTTTT	CASSLLGVGQGDYTGELFF
TRBV5-1	NA	NA	TRBJ1-2	TGCGCCAGCAGCGCGGCCAGCGGGTCCTATGGCTACACCTTC	CASSAASGSYGYTF
TRBV28	NA	NA	TRBJ1-2	TGTGCCGCAGACGACAGACGCTATGGCTACACCTTC	CAADDRRYGYTF
TRBV2	NA	NA	TRBJ2-1	TGTGCCAGCAGTCAATCGCCCAGGCCCAAGCTGTTCTTC	CASSQSPRPKLFF
TRBV7-9	NA	NA	TRBJ2-2	TGTGCCAGCAGCTTAGGGGTCGAACACCCCGGGGAGCTGTTTTTT	CASSLGVEHPGELFF
TRBV7-9	few	NA	TRBJ2-4	TGTGCCAGCAGCTTAGGAGGGGGTAAAACCAAAAACATTCAGTACTTC	CASSLGGGKTKNIQYF
TRBV27	few	NA	TRBJ1-5	TGTGCCAGCAGATCTCGAGGGGTGCAGCAGCCCCAGCATTTT	CASRSRGVQQPQHF
TRBV7-9	NA	NA	TRBJ1-2	TGTGCCAGCAGCACGGGGGGCGCTAACTATGGCTACACCTTC	CASSTGGANYGYTF
TRBV6-4	NA	NA	TRBJ2-3	TGTGCCAGCAGTACGAGTAGCAGCACAGATACGCAGTATTTT	CASSTSSSTDTQYF
TRBV9	NA	NA	TRBJ2-7	TGTGCCAGCAGCGTAGTATCAGACTCCTACGAGCAGTACTTC	CASSVVSDSYEQYF
TRBV7-2	NA	NA	TRBJ2-2	TGTGCCAGCAGCTTATTCCGCGGCGGGGAGCTGTTTTTT	CASSLFRGGELFF
TRBV4-3	NA	TRBD2	TRBJ2-3	TGCGCCAGCAGCCAAGATTTGCTAGCGGGGACAGATACGCAGTATTTT	CASSQDLLAGTDTQYF
TRBV4-2	NA	TRBD2	TRBJ2-4	TGTGCCAGCAGCCAAGAAACAAGACGGCGGGGGTCTCGGGTTACCAAAAACATTCAGTACTTC	CASSQETRRRGSRVTKNIQYF
TRBV7-3	NA	TRBD2	TRBJ2-1	TGTGCCAGCAGCCCTAGGACTAGCGGTGCCGATGAGCAGTTCTTC	CASSPRTSGADEQFF
TRBV6-6	NA	TRBD1	TRBJ1-2	TGTGCCAGCAGTTACGGACAGGTCGGGTATGGCTACACCTTC	CASSYGQVGYGYTF
TRBV6-5	once	TRBD1	TRBJ1-1	TGTGCCAGCAGTTACAGACAGGGTAACACTGAAGCTTTCTTT	CASSYRQGNTEAFF
TRBV7-8	few	TRBD1	TRBJ1-1	TGTGCCAGCAGCTCCCGACAGGGACCCACTGAAGCTTTCTTT	CASSSRQGPTEAFF
TRBV2	NA	NA	TRBJ2-3	TGTGCCAGCAGTGAAGACAGAACTAGCACAGATACGCAGTATTTT	CASSEDRTSTDTQYF
TRBV5-6	NA	NA	TRBJ2-5	TGTGCCAGCAGCTTGGCCTTGTACAGTAAAGAGACCCAGTACTTC	CASSLALYSKETQYF
TRBV14	NA	NA	TRBJ2-7	TGTGCCAGCAGCCAAGTAGGTTTCGAGCAGTACTTC	CASSQVGFEQYF
TRBV6-6	NA	NA	TRBJ1-4	TGTGCCAGCAGTTACTCGAGGACAGTCGGGAATGAAAAACTGTTTTTT	CASSYSRTVGNEKLFF
TRBV6-5	NA	TRBD2	TRBJ2-1	TGTGCCAGCAGGAGCGGGAGTGGCTACAATGAGCAGTTCTTC	CASRSGSGYNEQFF
TRBV28	NA	NA	TRBJ1-2	TGTGCCAGCAACCCCTTGGGGGTTAACTATGGCTACACCTTC	CASNPLGVNYGYTF
TRBV7-9	NA	TRBD2	TRBJ2-1	TGTGCCAGCAGCTCCCAAGGACTAGCGGGTAGCTCCTACAATGAGCAGTTCTTC	CASSSQGLAGSSYNEQFF
TRBV5-6	NA	NA	TRBJ2-1	TGTGCCAGCAGCTTCTTGGGTCAGATCTCCTACAATGAGCAGTTCTTC	CASSFLGQISYNEQFF
TRBV28	NA	TRBD1	TRBJ2-7	TGTGCCAGCAGTACGCGACAGGGAAGCTCCTACGAGCAGTACTTC	CASSTRQGSSYEQYF
TRBV10-3	once	NA	TRBJ1-3	TGTGCCATCAGGGACCCAGGGCTGGGTGGAAACACCATATATTTT	CAIRDPGLGGNTIYF
TRBV7-2	NA	TRBD1	TRBJ2-1	TGTGCCAGCAGCTTAACGACAGGGGCCTACAATGAGCAGTTCTTC	CASSLTTGAYNEQFF
TRBV5-4	NA	TRBD2	TRBJ2-5	TGTGCCAGCAGCTTGGGCGGTAGCGGGAGGGCCCAGGAGACCCAGTACTTC	CASSLGGSGRAQETQYF
TRBV29-1	NA	NA	TRBJ2-6	TGCAGCGTCGGATACTCTGGGGCCAACGTCCTGACTTTC	CSVGYSGANVLTF
TRBV2	NA	NA	TRBJ1-2	TGTGCCAGCATCCCGAACCACAGTAACTATGGCTACACCTTC	CASIPNHSNYGYTF
TRBV15	NA	NA	TRBJ1-2	TGTGCCACCAGCAGAATGGGGAGCGTCTATGGCTACACCTTC	CATSRMGSVYGYTF
TRBV18	NA	NA	TRBJ1-4	TGTGCCAGCTCGCAGGGATTGTCGACTAATGAAAAACTGTTTTTT	CASSQGLSTNEKLFF
TRBV28	NA	NA	TRBJ1-2	TGTGCCAGCAGACGAGAAGGTCGCTATGGCTACACCTTC	CASRREGRYGYTF
TRBV21-1	medium-sized	NA	TRBJ1-1	TGTGCCAGCAGCAGAGAGGGAGTCGGGGGCAGGGCTTTCTTT	CASSREGVGGRAFF
TRBV6-5	once	TRBD2	TRBJ2-3	TGTGCCAGCAGTTACGGCGGGAGTGGGGATACGCAGTATTTT	CASSYGGSGDTQYF
TRBV6-1	NA	NA	TRBJ1-1	TGTGCCAGCAGTGAAGCGTACACTGAAGCTTTCTTT	CASSEAYTEAFF
TRBV2	NA	NA	TRBJ2-2	TGTGCCAGCAGTGAAACCCGGGTCACCGGGGAGCTGTTTTTT	CASSETRVTGELFF
TRBV9	NA	NA	TRBJ2-1	TGTGCCAGCACCCCAAAGACGGGCTACAATGAGCAGTTCTTC	CASTPKTGYNEQFF
TRBV7-3	once	TRBD2	TRBJ2-1	TGTGCCAGCAGCAAACTAGCGGGAGGTATCGATGAGCAGTTCTTC	CASSKLAGGIDEQFF
TRBV28	NA	TRBD2	TRBJ2-1	TGTGCCAGCAGACTCGGACTAGCGGGGTCTCAAAAGTTCTTC	CASRLGLAGSQKFF
TRBV7-2	NA	NA	TRBJ2-7	TGTGCCAGCAGCTTAAGGTCTGGTGGAAGCTCCTACGAGCAGTACTTC	CASSLRSGGSSYEQYF
TRBV5-1	NA	NA	TRBJ2-3	TGCGCCAGCAGCTTGGGGAGAGCAGATACGCAGTATTTT	CASSLGRADTQYF
TRBV19	NA	NA	TRBJ2-5	TGTGCCAGTAGACGGACGGTGAAAGAGACCCAGTACTTC	CASRRTVKETQYF
TRBV6-1	NA	NA	TRBJ2-5	TGTGCCAGCAGTCCAGGGCAGCAAGAGACCCAGTACTTC	CASSPGQQETQYF
TRBV2	NA	NA	TRBJ2-5	TGTGCCAGCATTCGGCCCGCGGTGGTTGAGACCCAGTACTTC	CASIRPAVVETQYF
TRBV14	NA	NA	TRBJ2-5	TGTGCCAGCAGCCAAGCTTTGTCGGGGCGGGGGACCCAGTACTTC	CASSQALSGRGTQYF
TRBV21-1	NA	NA	TRBJ1-1	TGTGCCAGCAGCATCCTGGACAATGAAGCGAGGAACACTGAAGCTTTCTTT	CASSILDNEARNTEAFF